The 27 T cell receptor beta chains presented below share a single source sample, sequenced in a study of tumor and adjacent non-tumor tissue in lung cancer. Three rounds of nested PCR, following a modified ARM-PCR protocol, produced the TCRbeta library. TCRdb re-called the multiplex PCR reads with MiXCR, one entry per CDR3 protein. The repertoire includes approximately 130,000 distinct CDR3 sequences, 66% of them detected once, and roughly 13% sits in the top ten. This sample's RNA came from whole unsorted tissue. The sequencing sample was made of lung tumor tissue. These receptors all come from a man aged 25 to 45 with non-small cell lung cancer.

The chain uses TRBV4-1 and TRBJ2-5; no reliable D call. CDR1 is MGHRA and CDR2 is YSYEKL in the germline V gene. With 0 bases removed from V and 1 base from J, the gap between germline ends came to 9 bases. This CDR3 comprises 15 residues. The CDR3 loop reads CASSQDSLGQETQYF. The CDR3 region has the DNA TGCGCCAGCAGCCAAGATAGTTTGGGCCAAGAGACCCAGTACTTC.

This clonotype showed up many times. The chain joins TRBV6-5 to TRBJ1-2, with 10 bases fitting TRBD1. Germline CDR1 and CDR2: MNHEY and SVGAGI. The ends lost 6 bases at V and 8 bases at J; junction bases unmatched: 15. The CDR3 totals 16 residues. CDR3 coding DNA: TGTGCCAGCAGAACGGGACAGGGGTCTTCCTATAGCGGCTACACCTTC. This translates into CASRTGQGSSYSGYTF.

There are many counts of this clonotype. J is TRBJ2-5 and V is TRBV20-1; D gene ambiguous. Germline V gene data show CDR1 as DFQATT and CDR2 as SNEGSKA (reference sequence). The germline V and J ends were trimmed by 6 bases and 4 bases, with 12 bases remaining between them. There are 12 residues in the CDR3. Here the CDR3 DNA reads TGCAGTGCCTTGGACGTAGGAGAGACCCAGTACTTC. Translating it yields CSALDVGETQYF.

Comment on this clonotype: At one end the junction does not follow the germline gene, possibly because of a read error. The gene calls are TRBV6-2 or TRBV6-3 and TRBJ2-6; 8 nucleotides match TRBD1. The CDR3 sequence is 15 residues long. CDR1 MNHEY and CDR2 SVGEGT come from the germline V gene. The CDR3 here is CASGPRGPEANVLTF. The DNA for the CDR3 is TGTGCCAGCGGTCCCAGGGGGCCTGAGGCCAACGTCCTAACTTTC.

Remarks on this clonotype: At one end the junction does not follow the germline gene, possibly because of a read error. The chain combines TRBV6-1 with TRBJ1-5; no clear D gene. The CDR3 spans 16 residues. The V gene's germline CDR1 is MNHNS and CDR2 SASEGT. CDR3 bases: TGTGCCAGCAGTGAATTTATTAGGGCGAGCAATCAACCCCAGCATTTT. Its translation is CASSEFIRASNQPQHF.

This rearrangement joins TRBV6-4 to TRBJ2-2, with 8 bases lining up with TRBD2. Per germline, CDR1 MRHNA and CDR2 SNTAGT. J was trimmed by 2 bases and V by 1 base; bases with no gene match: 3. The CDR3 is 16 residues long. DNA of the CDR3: TGTGCCAGCAGTGACTGGACTAGCCTTAACACCGGGGAGCTGTTTTTT. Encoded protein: CASSDWTSLNTGELFF.

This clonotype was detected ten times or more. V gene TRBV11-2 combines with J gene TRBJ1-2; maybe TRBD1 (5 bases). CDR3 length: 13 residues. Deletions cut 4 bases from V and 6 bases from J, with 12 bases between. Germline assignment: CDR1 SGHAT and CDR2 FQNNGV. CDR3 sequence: CASSSSAGDGYTF. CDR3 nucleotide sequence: TGTGCCAGCAGCTCCAGCGCGGGGGATGGCTACACCTTC.

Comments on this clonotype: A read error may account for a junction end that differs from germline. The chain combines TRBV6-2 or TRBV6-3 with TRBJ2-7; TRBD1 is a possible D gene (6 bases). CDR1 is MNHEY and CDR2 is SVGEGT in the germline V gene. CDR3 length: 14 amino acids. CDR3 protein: CASSYSTGIYKQYF. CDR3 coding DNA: TGTGCCAGTAGTTACTCGACAGGTATCTACAAGCAGTACTTC.

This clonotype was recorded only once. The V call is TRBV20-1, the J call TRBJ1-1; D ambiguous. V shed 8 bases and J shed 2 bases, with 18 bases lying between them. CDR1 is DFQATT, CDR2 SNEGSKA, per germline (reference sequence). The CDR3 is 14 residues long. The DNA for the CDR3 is TGCAGTCTTAGAGATCGGGCAGGCAACACTGAAGCTTTCTTT. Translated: CSLRDRAGNTEAFF.

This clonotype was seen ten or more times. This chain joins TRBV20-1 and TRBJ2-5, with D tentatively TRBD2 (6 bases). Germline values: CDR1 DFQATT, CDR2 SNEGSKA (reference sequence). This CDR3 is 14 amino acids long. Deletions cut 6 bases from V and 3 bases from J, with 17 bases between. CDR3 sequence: CSAQALGGKETQYF. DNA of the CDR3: TGCAGTGCACAGGCCCTTGGCGGGAAAGAGACCCAGTACTTC.

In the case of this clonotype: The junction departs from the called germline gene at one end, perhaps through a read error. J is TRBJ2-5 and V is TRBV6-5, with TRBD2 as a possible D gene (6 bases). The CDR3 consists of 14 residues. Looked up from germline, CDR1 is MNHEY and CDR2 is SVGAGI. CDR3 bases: TGTGCCAGCAGAAGAGAGGTGTTTGGGGGGACCCAGTATTTC. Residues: CASRREVFGGTQYF.

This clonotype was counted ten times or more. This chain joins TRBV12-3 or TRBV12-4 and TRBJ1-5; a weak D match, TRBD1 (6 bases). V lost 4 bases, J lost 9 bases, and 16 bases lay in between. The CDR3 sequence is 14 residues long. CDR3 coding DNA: TGTGCCAGCAGTTCGGGGGCAGGTCTTCCGCCCCAGCATTTT. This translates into CASSSGAGLPPQHF.

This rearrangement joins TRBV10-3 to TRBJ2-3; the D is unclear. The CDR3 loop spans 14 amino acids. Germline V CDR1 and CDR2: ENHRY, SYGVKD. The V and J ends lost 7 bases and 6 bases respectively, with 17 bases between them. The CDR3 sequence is CAINSPGNTDTQYF. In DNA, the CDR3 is TGTGCCATCAACAGTCCGGGTAATACTGATACGCAGTATTTT.

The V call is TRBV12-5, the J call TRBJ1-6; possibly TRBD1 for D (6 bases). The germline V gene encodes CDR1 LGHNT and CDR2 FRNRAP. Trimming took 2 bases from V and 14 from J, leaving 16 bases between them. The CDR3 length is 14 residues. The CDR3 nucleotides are TGTGCTAGTGGTTTGCGAACAGGGCCTGGGACCCTCCACTTT. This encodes CASGLRTGPGTLHF.

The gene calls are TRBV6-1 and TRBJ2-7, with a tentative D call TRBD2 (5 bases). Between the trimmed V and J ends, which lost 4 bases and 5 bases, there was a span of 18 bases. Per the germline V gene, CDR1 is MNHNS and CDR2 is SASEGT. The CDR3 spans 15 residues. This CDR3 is CASSGATGSRDEQYF. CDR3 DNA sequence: TGTGCCAGCAGTGGGGCCACGGGGTCTAGGGACGAGCAGTACTTC.

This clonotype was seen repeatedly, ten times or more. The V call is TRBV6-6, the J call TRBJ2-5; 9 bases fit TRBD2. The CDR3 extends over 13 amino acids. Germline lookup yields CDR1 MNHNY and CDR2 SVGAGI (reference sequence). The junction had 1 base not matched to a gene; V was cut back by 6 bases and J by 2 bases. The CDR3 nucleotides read TGTGCCAGCAGGACTAGCGGTCAAGAGACCCAGTACTTC. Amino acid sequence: CASRTSGQETQYF.

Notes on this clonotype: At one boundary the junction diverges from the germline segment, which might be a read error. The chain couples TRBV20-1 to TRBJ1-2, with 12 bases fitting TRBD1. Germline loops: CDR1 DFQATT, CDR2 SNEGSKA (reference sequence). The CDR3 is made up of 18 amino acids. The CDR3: CSARGPPGQGAKYYGYAF. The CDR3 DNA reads TGCAGTGCTAGAGGCCCCCCGGGACAGGGGGCCAAATACTATGGCTACGCATTC.

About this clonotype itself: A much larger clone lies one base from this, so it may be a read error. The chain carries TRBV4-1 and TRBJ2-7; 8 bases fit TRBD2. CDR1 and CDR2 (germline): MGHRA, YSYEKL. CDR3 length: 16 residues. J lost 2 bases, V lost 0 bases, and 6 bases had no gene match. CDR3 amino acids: CASSQDASGPAYEQYF. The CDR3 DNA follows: TGCGCCAGCAGCCAAGATGCTAGCGGGCCGGCCTACGAGCAGTACTTC.

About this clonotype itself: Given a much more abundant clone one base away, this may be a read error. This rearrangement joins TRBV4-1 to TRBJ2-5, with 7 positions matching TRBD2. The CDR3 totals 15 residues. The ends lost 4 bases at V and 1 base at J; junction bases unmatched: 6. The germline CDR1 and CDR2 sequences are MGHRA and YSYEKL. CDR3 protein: CASSRERGVQETQYF. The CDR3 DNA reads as TGCGCCAGCAGCCGAGAACGGGGGGTCCAAGAGACCCAGTACTTC.

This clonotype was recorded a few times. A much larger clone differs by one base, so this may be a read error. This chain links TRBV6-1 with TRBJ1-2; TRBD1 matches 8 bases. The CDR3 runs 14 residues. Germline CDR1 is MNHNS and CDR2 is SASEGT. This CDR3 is CAALQGDLNYGHTF. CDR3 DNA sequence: TGTGCCGCCCTACAGGGGGATCTTAACTATGGCCACACCTTC.

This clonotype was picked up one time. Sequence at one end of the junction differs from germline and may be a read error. Here the CDR3 reads CTAESPAGSVGTQYF. The CDR3 region has the DNA TGCACTGCTGAGAGTCCCGCAGGGTCAGTGGGGACCCAGTACTTC. The chain combines TRBV20-1 with TRBJ2-5, with D possibly TRBD1 on 5 matching bases. Germline assignment: CDR1 DFQATT and CDR2 SNEGSKA (reference sequence). The CDR3 sequence is 15 residues long.

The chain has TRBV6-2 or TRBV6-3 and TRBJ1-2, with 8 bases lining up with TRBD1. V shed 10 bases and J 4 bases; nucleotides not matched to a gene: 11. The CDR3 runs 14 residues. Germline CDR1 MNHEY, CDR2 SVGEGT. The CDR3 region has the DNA TGTGCCAACAGCCCCAGGGGGCCCGGCTATGGCTACACCTTC. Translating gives CANSPRGPGYGYTF.

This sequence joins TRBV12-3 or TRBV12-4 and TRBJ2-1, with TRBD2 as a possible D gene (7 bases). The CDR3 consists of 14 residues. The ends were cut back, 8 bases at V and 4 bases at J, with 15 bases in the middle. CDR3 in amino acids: CASVRGGQYNEQFF. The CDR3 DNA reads TGTGCCAGCGTAAGGGGGGGACAATACAATGAGCAGTTCTTC.

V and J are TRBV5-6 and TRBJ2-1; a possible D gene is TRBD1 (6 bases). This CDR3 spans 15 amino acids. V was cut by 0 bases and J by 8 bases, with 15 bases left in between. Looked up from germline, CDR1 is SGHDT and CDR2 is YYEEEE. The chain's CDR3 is CASSLAGALVDEQFF. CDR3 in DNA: TGTGCCAGCAGCTTGGCAGGGGCGTTGGTTGATGAGCAGTTCTTC.

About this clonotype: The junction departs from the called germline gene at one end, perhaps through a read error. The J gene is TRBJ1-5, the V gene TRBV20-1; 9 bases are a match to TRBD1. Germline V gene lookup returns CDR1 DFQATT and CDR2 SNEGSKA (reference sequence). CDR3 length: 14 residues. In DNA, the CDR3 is TGCAGTGCCGTAACAGGGGGCGAAAGTCAACCCCAGGATTTT. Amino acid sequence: CSAVTGGESQPQDF.

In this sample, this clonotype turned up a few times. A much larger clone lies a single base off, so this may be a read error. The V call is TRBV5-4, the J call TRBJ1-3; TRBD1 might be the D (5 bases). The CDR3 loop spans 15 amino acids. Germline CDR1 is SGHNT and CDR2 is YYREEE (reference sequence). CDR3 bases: TGTACCAGCAGCTTGGGAGGGGTCTCTGGAAACACCATATATTTT. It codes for CTSSLGGVSGNTIYF.

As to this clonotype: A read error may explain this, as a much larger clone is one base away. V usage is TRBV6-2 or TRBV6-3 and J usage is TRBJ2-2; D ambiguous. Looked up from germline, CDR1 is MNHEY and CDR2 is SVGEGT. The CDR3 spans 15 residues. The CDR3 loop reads CASSRRALNTWELFF. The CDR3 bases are TGTGCCAGCAGTAGGCGTGCCCTCAACACCTGGGAGCTGTTTTTT.